The 9 T cell receptor beta chains below all came from one sample that was sequenced in a study of blood T cell repertoires in COVID-19. The method was immunoSEQ multiplex PCR; TCRdb's version includes in-frame clones alone and lacks a portion of them. This table has 250,000 to 350,000 clones, 80% to 90% appearing once. The specimen was peripheral blood. The receptors derive from a woman in her 70s with COVID-19, enrolled during active disease.

The chain recombines TRBV5-1 with TRBJ2-3; TRBD2 agrees at 9 bases. CDR1 and CDR2 (germline): SGHRS, YFSETQ. The J segment lost 9 bases and the V segment lost 0 bases, leaving 20 bases of the junction unmatched. This CDR3 has 19 residues. CDR3 in amino acids: CASSLAQKSAGGRRGTQYF. The CDR3, as DNA: TGCGCCAGCAGCTTGGCCCAGAAGTCGGCGGGGGGGCGGAGAGGGACGCAGTATTTT.

This clone was seen only once. CDR3 loop: CASSLETGRNSPLHF. CDR3 in DNA: TGTGCCAGCAGCTTAGAGACAGGGAGGAATTCACCCCTCCACTTT. The rearrangement links TRBV7-2 to TRBJ1-6, with 7 nucleotides matching TRBD1. The CDR3 contains 15 residues. V lost 1 base to trimming and J lost 7 bases; unmatched junction nucleotides: 4. CDR1 is SGHTA and CDR2 is FQGNSA in the germline V gene.

The chain joins TRBV3-1 (or the pseudogene TRBV3-2) to TRBJ1-6; TRBD1 is a possible D gene (5 bases). Looked up from germline, CDR1 is LGHDT and CDR2 is YNNKEL (reference sequence). The V end was cut by 8 bases, the J end by 9 bases, with 17 bases between. The length of the CDR3 is 14 residues. The CDR3 spells CASGTQVAGSPLHF. CDR3 coding DNA: TGTGCCAGCGGCACACAGGTAGCGGGTTCACCCCTCCACTTT.

CDR3 sequence (DNA): TGTGCCAGCAGCCGGAATCGAGGGCCGGGAACTGAAGCTTTCTTT. Its translation is CASSRNRGPGTEAFF. The chain is built from TRBV14 and TRBJ1-1; D unresolved. Trimming took off 4 bases at V and 5 bases at J, with 17 bases between the two ends. The CDR3 runs 15 residues. Germline CDR1 is SGHDN and CDR2 is FVKESK.

The V and J genes are TRBV9 and TRBJ1-3; a possible D gene is TRBD1 (6 bases). V was clipped by 4 bases and J by 3 bases, with 11 bases between them. The CDR3 totals 14 residues. Looked up from germline, CDR1 is SGDLS and CDR2 is YYNGEE. CDR3 coding DNA: TGTGCCAGCAGCAGAGGGGGGGTTGGAAACACCATATATTTT. Translating it yields CASSRGGVGNTIYF.

The V and J genes are TRBV6-5 and TRBJ1-1; 8 positions agree with TRBD1. Germline assignment: CDR1 MNHEY and CDR2 SVGAGI. This CDR3 has 13 amino acids. J lost 11 bases, V lost 10 bases, and 15 bases had no gene match. The CDR3 spells CATNIPGTGYAFF. The CDR3 region has the DNA TGTGCCACCAACATTCCCGGGACAGGATATGCTTTCTTT.

The chain employs TRBV7-6 and TRBJ2-7, with a possible D match to TRBD1 (6 bases). Germline loops: CDR1 SGHVS, CDR2 FNYEAQ. V was clipped by 2 bases and J by 6 bases, with 20 bases between them. This CDR3 has 16 residues. CDR3 DNA sequence: TGTGCCAGCAGCTTACTCAGGGGACCAGGAGAGGGCGAGCAGTACTTC. Translating gives CASSLLRGPGEGEQYF. The whole variable domain, remainder taken from reference TRBV7-6 and TRBJ2-7, is GAGVSQSPRYKVTKRGQDVALRCDPISGHVSLYWYRQALGQGPEFLTYFNYEAQQDKSGLPNDRFSAERPEGSISTLTIQRTEQRDSAMYRCASSLLRGPGEGEQYFGPGTRLTVT.

The genes are TRBV10-3 and TRBJ1-1, with a tentative D call TRBD1 (6 bases). This CDR3 is 14 amino acids long. V dropped 5 bases and J dropped 1 base, with 11 bases sitting between them. Germline V gene data show CDR1 as ENHRY and CDR2 as SYGVKD. The CDR3 reads CAISIGQWNTEAFF. The CDR3 DNA reads as TGTGCCATCAGTATAGGACAGTGGAACACTGAAGCTTTCTTT.

V is TRBV30 and J is TRBJ1-5, with 8 bases identical to TRBD1. CDR3 length: 13 amino acids. The J segment lost 5 bases and the V segment lost 5 bases, leaving 5 bases of the junction unmatched. CDR1 is GTSNPN, CDR2 SVGIG, per germline (reference sequence). CDR3 sequence reads: CAWDRGRDQPQHF. The CDR3 DNA follows: TGTGCCTGGGACAGGGGCAGGGATCAGCCCCAGCATTTT.